These 27 T cell receptor beta chains came from one sample sequenced in a study of blood T cells in healthy people across ages. Alongside a J-beta primer mix, a sample-barcoded 5' primer served in a second PCR lasting roughly 6 to 12 cycles. Each CDR3 protein is one row after TCRdb ran MiXCR on the 5' RACE reads. The repertoire holds 800,000 to 1,300,000 distinct CDR3 sequences, with around 27% as singletons. In addition, the sample was reused for a study of T cells of mothers and their children.

Sequencing was done on a sample of blood. All receptors derive from a girl aged 2 to 10 in good health.

This clonotype was counted a few times. CDR3 nucleotide sequence: TGCAGTGCTAGAGATGGAGGGGACTGGTCCTACGAGCAGTACTTC. Amino acid sequence: CSARDGGDWSYEQYF. This chain connects TRBV20-1 to TRBJ2-5, with D possibly matching TRBD2 (6 bases). The assigned J gene may be wrong: the sequence end matches TRBJ2-7 better. The CDR3 sequence is 15 residues long. CDR1 and CDR2 (germline): DFQATT, SNEGSKA (reference sequence).

The chain employs TRBV6-2 or TRBV6-3 and TRBJ1-1; D gene unclear. Germline V gene sequence: CDR1 MNHEY, CDR2 SVGEGT. The length of the CDR3 is 13 residues. Between the trimmed V and J ends, which lost 10 bases and 6 bases, there was a span of 18 bases. The CDR3 protein is CATIQQFPSEAFF. The CDR3 DNA follows: TGTGCCACCATACAACAGTTTCCGTCTGAAGCTTTCTTT.

Many counts were recorded for this clonotype. J is TRBJ2-1 and V is TRBV7-8; TRBD1 aligns across 12 bases. The junction had 10 bases not matched to a gene; V was cut back by 5 bases and J by 8 bases. Germline CDR1 and CDR2: SGHVS and FQNEAQ. The CDR3 sequence is 16 residues long. DNA of the CDR3: TGTGCCAGCAGCCCCCGATGGGGACAGGGGGCGGATGAGCAGTTCTTC. This sequence encodes CASSPRWGQGADEQFF.

This clonotype turned up a few times. In DNA form, the CDR3 reads TGCAGCGTTGAAGGTTTCGCAGGGCCCACTGAAGCTTTCTTT. Protein product: CSVEGFAGPTEAFF. This rearrangement joins TRBV29-1 to TRBJ1-1; D is possibly TRBD1 (5 bases). This CDR3 comprises 14 residues. Trimming cost V 1 base and J 4 bases, with 13 bases left between them. Germline V gene data show CDR1 as SQVTM and CDR2 as ANQGSEA. The variable domain in full, with the rest retrieved from reference TRBV29-1 and TRBJ1-1, is SAVISQKPSRDICQRGTSLTIQCQVDSQVTMMFWYRQQPGQSLTLIATANQGSEATYESGFVIDKFPISRPNLTFSTLTVSNMSPEDSSIYLCSVEGFAGPTEAFFGQGTRLTVV.

About this clonotype: This clone may be a read error of a much larger clone one base away. This rearrangement joins TRBV2 to TRBJ2-1; D is uncertain. V lost 4 bases to trimming and J lost 8 bases, with 3 bases between them. CDR3 length: 10 residues. Germline-derived CDR1 and CDR2 are SNHLY and FYNNEI. The CDR3 DNA reads as TGTGCCAGCAGTGCCTATGAGCAGTTCTTC. It translates to CASSAYEQFF.

This clonotype turned up a few times. The chain has TRBV10-3 and TRBJ2-7; D is uncertain. Per germline, CDR1 ENHRY and CDR2 SYGVKD. The V gene lost 0 bases and the J gene lost 3 bases, with 15 bases spanning the gap. The CDR3 covers 16 residues. The CDR3 here is CAISESLPRALYEQYF. As DNA, the CDR3 is TGTGCCATCAGTGAGTCTCTCCCCCGGGCCCTCTACGAGCAGTACTTC.

This clonotype showed up just a few times. The chain combines TRBV7-3 with TRBJ2-1, with D uncertain. The V gene's germline CDR1 is SGHTA and CDR2 FQGTGA. The CDR3 sequence is 13 residues long. Trimming removed 5 bases at V and 8 bases at J, with 13 bases between. In nucleotides, the CDR3 is TGTGCCAGCAGCAGGTTCTGGCTAGATGAGCAGTTCTTC. Amino acid sequence: CASSRFWLDEQFF.

Only a few counts were recorded for this clonotype. The gene calls are TRBV5-1 and TRBJ1-3, with D hard to call. This CDR3 region has 15 residues. Per germline, CDR1 SGHRS and CDR2 YFSETQ. Between the trimmed V and J ends, which lost 1 base and 1 base, there was a span of 9 bases. Here the CDR3 reads CASSLNGESGNTIYF. In DNA, the CDR3 is TGCGCCAGCAGCTTGAATGGAGAATCTGGAAACACCATATATTTT.

The genes are TRBV7-3 and TRBJ2-1, with 8 bases aligning to TRBD2. The CDR3 is 17 amino acids. Germline CDR1 reads SGHTA; CDR2 reads FQGTGA. The junction had 12 bases not matched to a gene; V was cut back by 4 bases and J by 4 bases. CDR3 coding DNA: TGTGCCAGCAGCTCTAATGGGCCGGGACTAGGTTACAATGAGCAGTTCTTC. This gives the protein CASSSNGPGLGYNEQFF.

The rearrangement uses TRBV7-2 and TRBJ2-5; 8 nucleotides match TRBD1. This CDR3 is built from 16 residues. J gave up 0 bases and V 1 base, and 4 bases lay outside the gene matches. CDR1 and CDR2 (germline): SGHTA, FQGNSA. CDR3 in DNA: TGTGCCAGCAGCTTAGAACCAGGGGGCTACCAAGAGACCCAGTACTTC. Translating gives CASSLEPGGYQETQYF.

This sequence joins TRBV6-5 and TRBJ1-4; TRBD1 aligns across 9 bases. CDR1 is MNHEY and CDR2 is SVGAGI in the germline V gene. Losses at the gene ends were 4 bases for V and 11 bases for J; bases not matched to a gene: 2. This CDR3 region has 12 residues. The CDR3 is CASSWDRAKLFF. Here the CDR3 DNA reads TGTGCCAGCAGTTGGGACAGGGCCAAACTGTTTTTT.

The J gene is TRBJ2-1, the V gene TRBV4-1; the D gene is possibly TRBD1 (5 bases). The CDR3 loop spans 17 amino acids. Trimming shortened V by 4 bases and J by 4 bases, and 20 bases separated the two germline ends. Germline V lookup: CDR1 MGHRA, CDR2 YSYEKL. Written as DNA, the CDR3 is TGCGCCAGCAGCCTAATCTTCCGGCAGGGCAATTACAATGAGCAGTTCTTC. This codes for CASSLIFRQGNYNEQFF.

This clonotype has only a few counts. A junction end diverges from the germline sequence, so it may reflect a read error. V usage is TRBV4-1 and J usage is TRBJ2-3, with D possibly being TRBD2 (5 bases). The CDR3 length is 12 residues. Germline CDR1 and CDR2: MGHRA and YSYEKL. This chain's CDR3 is CASSQNGDTRYF. The CDR3 DNA reads TGCGCCAGCAGCCAGAACGGGGATACGCGGTATTTT.

This clonotype turned up a few times. The rearrangement uses TRBV11-2 and TRBJ1-1; no reliable D call. V shed 5 bases and J shed 0 bases, with 10 bases lying between them. Per germline, CDR1 SGHAT and CDR2 FQNNGV. This CDR3 is built from 14 residues. Written as DNA, the CDR3 is TGTGCCAGCAGCCCACTAGGAGTGAACACTGAAGCTTTCTTT. This translates into CASSPLGVNTEAFF.

This sequence joins TRBV27 and TRBJ1-5; tentatively, D is TRBD1 (5 bases). This CDR3 is built from 15 residues. The germline V gene has CDR1 MNHEY and CDR2 SMNVEV (reference sequence). The V end was cut by 2 bases, the J end by 6 bases, with 14 bases between. Here the CDR3 DNA reads TGTGCCAGCAGTTTAGTAGGGGATTTTCGTCAGCCCCAGCATTTT. It encodes CASSLVGDFRQPQHF.

This clonotype was observed a few times. This chain joins TRBV5-1 and TRBJ1-4, with D possibly matching TRBD1 (6 bases). Germline V gives CDR1 SGHRS, CDR2 YFSETQ. Trimming pared 2 bases from V and 8 bases from J, leaving 22 bases between. CDR3 length: 17 residues. The CDR3 nucleotides read TGCGCCAGCAGCTTTAGTGTCGGGGGCCGGGAGGGCGAAAAACTGTTTTTT. Its protein is CASSFSVGGREGEKLFF.

This clonotype was seen more than once but under ten times. The DNA of the CDR3 is TGTGCCAGCAGCTTAAGGAGGCGGGGTCGGATTCGAGCTTTCTTT. It encodes CASSLRRRGRIRAFF. The chain couples TRBV11-2 to TRBJ1-1; D call uncertain. Trimming removed 2 bases from V and 10 bases from J, with 20 bases in between. The germline V gene encodes CDR1 SGHAT and CDR2 FQNNGV. The CDR3 covers 15 residues. The entire variable domain, with the rest obtained from reference TRBV11-2 and TRBJ1-1, is as follows: EAGVAQSPRYKIIEKRQSVAFWCNPISGHATLYWYQQILGQGPKLLIQFQNNGVVDDSQLPKDRFSAERLKGVDSTLKIQPAKLEDSAVYLCASSLRRRGRIRAFFGQGTRLTVV.

The CDR3 sequence is CASSLVTLYNEQFF. CDR3 DNA: TGTGCCAGCAGCTTAGTAACGTTATACAATGAGCAGTTCTTC. This sequence joins TRBV7-8 and TRBJ2-1; D gene uncertain. Trimming cost V 1 base and J 4 bases, with 8 bases left between them. Germline V gene data show CDR1 as SGHVS and CDR2 as FQNEAQ. This CDR3 is built from 14 residues.

V usage is TRBV20-1 and J usage is TRBJ2-5; 10 bases match TRBD2. J gave up 2 bases and V 4 bases, and 4 bases lay outside the gene matches. The CDR3 runs 14 residues. The germline gives CDR1 DFQATT, CDR2 SNEGSKA (reference sequence). The CDR3 reads CSATSGGRQETQYF. The CDR3 DNA reads as TGCAGTGCTACTAGCGGGGGTCGTCAAGAGACCCAGTACTTC.

The table lists this clonotype with a count of one. This chain uses TRBV5-1 with TRBJ1-6; 8 nucleotides agree with TRBD1. Germline loops: CDR1 SGHRS, CDR2 YFSETQ. V trimming: 2 bases; J trimming: 8 bases; junction bases outside the gene matches: 3. The CDR3 extends over 14 amino acids. The CDR3 sequence: CASSLPTGDSPLHF. As DNA, the CDR3 is TGCGCCAGCAGCTTACCGACAGGGGATTCACCCCTCCACTTT.

This clonotype came up a few times. CDR3 nucleotides: TGTGCCAGCAGCGCAGCAGGGGATCCCTACGAGCAGTACTTC. Amino acids: CASSAAGDPYEQYF. This chain uses TRBV9 with TRBJ2-5, with D tentatively TRBD1 (6 bases). The end of the DNA is better explained by TRBJ2-7, so the J call may be wrong. This CDR3 has 14 residues. CDR1 and CDR2 (germline): SGDLS, YYNGEE.

This clonotype was counted between two and nine times. The rearrangement links TRBV19 to TRBJ1-1, with 7 bases lining up with TRBD1. Trimming cost V 5 bases and J 3 bases; bases outside gene matches: 27. The CDR3 is 21 residues long. Germline CDR1 reads LNHDA; CDR2 reads SQIVND (reference sequence). Here the CDR3 DNA reads TGTGCCAGTAGTCCCCCATTTCAATTTTCTAGGGGGCCCCAGGGGTACACTGAAGCTTTCTTT. It yields the protein CASSPPFQFSRGPQGYTEAFF.

V gene TRBV29-1 combines with J gene TRBJ2-3, with D possibly matching TRBD2 (6 bases). Germline V lookup: CDR1 SQVTM, CDR2 ANQGSEA. CDR3 size: 16 residues. The ends were cut back, 6 bases at V and 3 bases at J, with 22 bases in the middle. The CDR3 DNA follows: TGCAGCGTCGTATTACTAGGAGCCGGGAGTACAGATACGCAGTATTTT. Its protein product is CSVVLLGAGSTDTQYF.

There are a few counts of this clonotype. The rearrangement links TRBV7-2 to TRBJ2-3, with D perhaps TRBD1 (7 bases). The CDR3 runs 14 residues. The germline CDR1 and CDR2 sequences are SGHTA and FQGNSA. Trimming cost V 5 bases and J 7 bases, with 16 bases left between them. The CDR3 DNA sequence: TGTGCCAGCAGCATAGGAGCAGGGGGGCATACGCAGTATTTT. This translates into CASSIGAGGHTQYF.

This clonotype was recorded a few times. The V gene is TRBV10-3, the J gene TRBJ2-5; 7 bases are a match to TRBD1. CDR1 and CDR2 (germline): ENHRY, SYGVKD. V lost 8 bases to trimming and J lost 0 bases; unmatched junction nucleotides: 18. CDR3 size: 18 residues. As DNA, the CDR3 is TGTGCCATCTCCGGAGTGGGGACAGTCCTAGGGTACCAAGAGACCCAGTACTTC. This translates into CAISGVGTVLGYQETQYF.

This clonotype was seen a handful of times. The chain employs TRBV20-1 and TRBJ2-5; TRBD1 aligns across 9 bases. The junction had 8 bases not matched to a gene; V was cut back by 1 base and J by 5 bases. This CDR3 has 15 residues. Germline V gene data show CDR1 as DFQATT and CDR2 as SNEGSKA (reference sequence). DNA for the CDR3: TGCAGTGCTAGAGGTCGACAGGGGGAGTGGGAGACCCAGTACTTC. Protein sequence: CSARGRQGEWETQYF.

The chain recombines TRBV3-1 with TRBJ2-7; TRBD1 matches at 8 bases. V dropped 4 bases and J dropped 2; count of bases not matched to a gene: 1. Germline CDR1 is LGHDT and CDR2 is YNNKEL (reference sequence). The CDR3 runs 13 residues. CDR3 sequence reads: CASSRTGPYEQYF. The CDR3 DNA reads TGTGCCAGCAGCCGGACAGGGCCCTACGAGCAGTACTTC.